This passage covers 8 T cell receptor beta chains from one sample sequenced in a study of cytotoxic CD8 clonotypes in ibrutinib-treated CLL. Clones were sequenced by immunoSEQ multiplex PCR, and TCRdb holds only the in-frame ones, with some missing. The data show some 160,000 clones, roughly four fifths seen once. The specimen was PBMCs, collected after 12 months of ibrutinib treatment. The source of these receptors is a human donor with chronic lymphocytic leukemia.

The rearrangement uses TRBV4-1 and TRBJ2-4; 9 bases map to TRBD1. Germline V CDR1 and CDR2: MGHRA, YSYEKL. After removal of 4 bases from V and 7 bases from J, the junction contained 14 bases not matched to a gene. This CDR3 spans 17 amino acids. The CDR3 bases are TGCGCCAGCAGCCGTGGGACAGGGTGGCCTCCAATTAACATTCAGTACTTC. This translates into CASSRGTGWPPINIQYF.

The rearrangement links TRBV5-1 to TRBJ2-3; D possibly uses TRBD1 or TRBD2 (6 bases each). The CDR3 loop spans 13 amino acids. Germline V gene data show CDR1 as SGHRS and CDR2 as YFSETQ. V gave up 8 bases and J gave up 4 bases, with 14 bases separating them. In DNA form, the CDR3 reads TGCGCCAGTGGAACGGGGGCCGCAGATACGCAGTATTTT. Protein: CASGTGAADTQYF.

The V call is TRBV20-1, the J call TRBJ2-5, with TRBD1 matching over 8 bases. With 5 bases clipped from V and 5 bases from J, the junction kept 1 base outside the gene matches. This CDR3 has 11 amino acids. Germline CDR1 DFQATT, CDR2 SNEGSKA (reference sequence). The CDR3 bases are TGCAGTGCTCACAGGGGGGAGACCCAGTACTTC. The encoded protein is CSAHRGETQYF.

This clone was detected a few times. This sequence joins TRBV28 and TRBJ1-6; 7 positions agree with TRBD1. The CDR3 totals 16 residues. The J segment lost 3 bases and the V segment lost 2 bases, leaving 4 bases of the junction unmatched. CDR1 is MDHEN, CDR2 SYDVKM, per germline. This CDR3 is CASSLAGGGYNSPLHF. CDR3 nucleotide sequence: TGTGCCAGCAGTTTAGCAGGGGGGGGCTATAATTCACCCCTCCACTTT.

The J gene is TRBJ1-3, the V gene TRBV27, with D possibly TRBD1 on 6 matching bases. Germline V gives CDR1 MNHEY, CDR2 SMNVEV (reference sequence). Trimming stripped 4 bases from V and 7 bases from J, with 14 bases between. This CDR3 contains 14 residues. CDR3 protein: CASSSIDRTNTIYF. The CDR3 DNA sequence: TGTGCCAGCAGTTCAATCGACAGGACGAACACCATATATTTT.

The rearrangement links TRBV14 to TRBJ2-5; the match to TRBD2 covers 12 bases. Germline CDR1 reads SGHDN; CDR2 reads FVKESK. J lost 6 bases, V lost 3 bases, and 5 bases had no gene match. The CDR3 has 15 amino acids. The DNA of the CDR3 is TGTGCCAGCAGCCAGACTAGCGGGAGAGGACAGACCCAGTACTTC. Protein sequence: CASSQTSGRGQTQYF.

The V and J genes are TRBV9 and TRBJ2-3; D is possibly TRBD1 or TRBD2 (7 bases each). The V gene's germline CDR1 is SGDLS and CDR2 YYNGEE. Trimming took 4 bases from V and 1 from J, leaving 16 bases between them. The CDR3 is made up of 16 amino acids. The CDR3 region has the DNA TGTGCCAGCAGCCAGGGGGGGAGGTGGGGCACAGATACGCAGTATTTT. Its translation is CASSQGGRWGTDTQYF.

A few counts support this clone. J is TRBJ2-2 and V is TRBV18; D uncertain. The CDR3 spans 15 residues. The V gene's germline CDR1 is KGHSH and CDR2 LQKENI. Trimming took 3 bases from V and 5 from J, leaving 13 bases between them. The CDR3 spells CASSPDHPRTGELFF. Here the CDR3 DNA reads TGTGCCAGCTCACCTGACCATCCACGGACCGGGGAGCTGTTTTTT. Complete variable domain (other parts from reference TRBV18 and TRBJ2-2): NAGVMQNPRHLVRRRGQEARLRCSPMKGHSHVYWYRQLPEEGLKFMVYLQKENIIDESGMPKERFSAEFPKEGPSILRIQQVVRGDSAAYFCASSPDHPRTGELFFGEGSRLTVL.